This passage covers 19 T cell receptor beta chains from one sample sequenced in a study of blood T cells in healthy people across ages. A second PCR, run for roughly 7 to 12 cycles, used a sample-barcoded 5' primer plus a J-beta primer mix. TCRdb re-analysed the 5' RACE reads in MiXCR, keeping a single row per CDR3 protein. Of hundreds of thousands of distinct CDR3 sequences in the sample, 49% were seen once. Sequenced material: blood. The receptors originated from a woman aged 60 to 75 in good health.

This clonotype was counted only a few times. The chain combines TRBV4-2 with TRBJ2-1; weak D call: TRBD2 (6 bases). CDR1 and CDR2 (germline): LGHNA, YNFKEQ. The V end lost 3 bases, the J end lost 4 bases, and 22 bases lay between the germline ends. CDR3 length equals 18 residues. The CDR3 bases are TGTGCCAGCAGCCATGAAGGGTCTTTCCGGGAGCATTACAATGAGCAGTTCTTC. Encoded protein: CASSHEGSFREHYNEQFF.

This clonotype was seen more than once but under ten times. J is TRBJ2-5 and V is TRBV27; TRBD1 is a possible D gene (6 bases). Germline CDR1 MNHEY, CDR2 SMNVEV (reference sequence). V lost 2 bases to trimming and J lost 7 bases, with 11 bases between them. CDR3 length: 13 amino acids. The CDR3 is CASSLRARGTQYF. CDR3 nucleotides: TGTGCCAGCAGTTTAAGGGCCAGGGGGACCCAGTACTTC.

This chain links TRBV12-3 or TRBV12-4 with TRBJ2-2, with 10 bases that match TRBD2. The trim removed 6 bases at V and 7 bases at J, leaving 5 bases unmatched. The CDR3 runs 14 residues. The CDR3 region is CASRTGTSDGELFF. Here the CDR3 DNA reads TGTGCCAGCAGGACCGGGACTAGCGACGGGGAGCTGTTTTTT.

In regard to this clonotype: One junction end does not reproduce the germline sequence, and a read error may be involved. CDR3 in DNA: TGTGCCGGCAGTCCGGATCTGGGGACCCAGTACTTC. Its translation: CAGSPDLGTQYF. The V and J genes are TRBV12-3 or TRBV12-4 and TRBJ2-5; D call uncertain. The CDR3 sequence is 12 residues long.

This clonotype was seen more than once but under ten times. The chain is built from TRBV27 and TRBJ2-7; D is unclear. Between the trimmed V and J ends, which lost 5 bases and 0 bases, there was a span of 11 bases. This CDR3 comprises 14 residues. Germline CDR1 MNHEY, CDR2 SMNVEV (reference sequence). The CDR3, as DNA: TGTGCCAGCAGTCCCCTGACGGTCTCCTACGAGCAGTACTTC. It codes for CASSPLTVSYEQYF.

This clonotype was counted between two and nine times. The chain links TRBV6-2 or TRBV6-3 to TRBJ2-1, with TRBD2 as a possible D gene (5 bases). Trimming removed 6 bases at V and 10 bases at J, with 10 bases between. The CDR3 covers 11 residues. The germline V gene has CDR1 MNHEY and CDR2 SVGEGT. The CDR3 protein is CASRARGEQFF. The CDR3 nucleotides read TGTGCCAGCAGAGCGCGAGGGGAGCAGTTCTTC.

V is TRBV5-1 and J is TRBJ1-2, with a possible D match to TRBD1 (5 bases). The CDR3 is made up of 12 amino acids. The V end lost 6 bases, the J end lost 7 bases, and 13 bases lay between the germline ends. Germline CDR1 reads SGHRS; CDR2 reads YFSETQ. The CDR3 is CASMDEGIGYTF. The DNA for the CDR3 is TGCGCCAGCATGGATGAGGGGATTGGCTACACCTTC.

The chain couples TRBV6-1 to TRBJ2-1; D unresolved. In germline, CDR1 is MNHNS, CDR2 SASEGT. With 2 bases removed from V and 3 bases from J, the gap between germline ends came to 11 bases. The CDR3 sequence is 15 residues long. CDR3 in DNA: TGTGCCAGCAGTGAAATTTCGGCCATCTACAATGAGCAGTTCTTC. Protein: CASSEISAIYNEQFF.

The gene calls are TRBV5-6 and TRBJ2-5, with 10 bases lining up with TRBD2. Germline V gives CDR1 SGHDT, CDR2 YYEEEE. CDR3 length: 14 amino acids. V was clipped by 4 bases and J by 6 bases; unmatched bases: 6. The CDR3 spells CASSSGRATKTQYF. The CDR3 coding sequence is TGTGCCAGCAGCAGCGGGAGGGCCACGAAGACCCAGTACTTC.

The genes are TRBV20-1 and TRBJ2-7, with D uncertain. This CDR3 comprises 11 residues. Germline V CDR1 and CDR2: DFQATT, SNEGSKA (reference sequence). V was clipped by 7 bases and J by 2 bases, with 9 bases between them. DNA for the CDR3: TGCAGTGTGCACTCCCCCTACGAGCAGTACTTC. Its translation is CSVHSPYEQYF.

The V call is TRBV7-9, the J call TRBJ1-2; 9 bases line up with TRBD1. CDR3 length equals 14 residues. The germline gives CDR1 SEHNR, CDR2 FQNEAQ (reference sequence). The ends lost 4 bases at V and 7 bases at J; junction bases unmatched: 7. The CDR3 nucleotides are TGTGCCAGCAGCTCCCAACAGGGGGCGCTTGGCTACACCTTC. Its translation: CASSSQQGALGYTF.

V usage is TRBV28 and J usage is TRBJ1-1, with 7 positions matching TRBD1. The germline gives CDR1 MDHEN, CDR2 SYDVKM. Germline trimming cut 7 bases from V and 0 bases from J; bases unmatched to any gene: 8. This CDR3 is 15 amino acids long. CDR3 sequence (DNA): TGTGCCAGCAACCCCGGACAGGTGATGAACACTGAAGCTTTCTTT. It codes for CASNPGQVMNTEAFF.

This clonotype was recorded a few times. The chain recombines TRBV29-1 with TRBJ1-2; tentatively, D is TRBD1 (6 bases). Trimming cost V 7 bases and J 0 bases, with 12 bases left between them. Germline CDR1 SQVTM, CDR2 ANQGSEA. This CDR3 has 13 amino acids. The CDR3 DNA reads TGCAGCGGTGTGGGGGGCCCTAACTATGGCTACACCTTC. As protein: CSGVGGPNYGYTF.

The chain recombines TRBV30 with TRBJ2-5; D remains ambiguous. V dropped 3 bases and J dropped 11 bases, with 16 bases sitting between them. Germline CDR1 reads GTSNPN; CDR2 reads SVGIG (reference sequence). This CDR3 is built from 12 residues. The DNA for the CDR3 is TGTGCCTGGAGGAGTAGCAAGAATGAGCAGTACTTC. Its translation is CAWRSSKNEQYF.

The CDR3 loop is CASSGGTEDGQFF. The CDR3 DNA sequence: TGTGCCAGCAGCGGCGGGACTGAGGATGGGCAGTTCTTC. This rearrangement joins TRBV7-9 to TRBJ2-1; D perhaps matches TRBD2 (6 bases). In germline, CDR1 is SEHNR, CDR2 FQNEAQ (reference sequence). V was trimmed by 5 bases and J by 12 bases, leaving 17 bases between them. The CDR3 is 13 residues long.

The CDR3 DNA reads as TGTGCCAGCAGCGTAGGGGTAAGCGACTACGAGCAGTACTTC. Its protein is CASSVGVSDYEQYF. The chain recombines TRBV9 with TRBJ2-5; D is unclear. The J call may be wrong; the DNA end is better matched by TRBJ2-7. There are 14 residues in the CDR3. CDR1 is SGDLS and CDR2 is YYNGEE in the germline V gene.

Concerning this clonotype: It may be a read error: a sequence one base away is much more abundant. This chain connects TRBV6-5 to TRBJ2-7, with 7 bases identical to TRBD1. CDR1 and CDR2 (germline): MNHEY, SVGAGI. Trimming cost V 7 bases and J 2 bases; bases outside gene matches: 5. The CDR3 is made up of 13 amino acids. Here the CDR3 reads CASTRDSPYEQYF. CDR3 in DNA: TGTGCCAGCACCCGGGACAGCCCCTACGAGCAGTACTTC.

This clonotype was seen at least ten times. The gene calls are TRBV20-1 and TRBJ2-7; 12 positions agree with TRBD2. This CDR3 is built from 13 residues. Unmatched junction bases numbered 2, after V lost 6 bases and J lost 2 bases. CDR1 DFQATT and CDR2 SNEGSKA come from the germline V gene (reference sequence). CDR3 sequence: CSARLAGAYEQYF. CDR3 nucleotides: TGCAGTGCCAGACTAGCGGGAGCCTACGAGCAGTACTTC.

This clonotype was counted only a few times. V usage is TRBV7-2 and J usage is TRBJ2-1; tentative D call: TRBD1 (5 bases). V shed 6 bases and J shed 6 bases, with 15 bases lying between them. Germline assignment: CDR1 SGHTA and CDR2 FQGNSA. The CDR3 contains 14 residues. CDR3: CASRPGLNINEQFF. CDR3 nucleotides: TGTGCCAGCAGACCAGGGCTAAATATCAATGAGCAGTTCTTC. Full variable domain (remainder filled in from reference TRBV7-2 and TRBJ2-1): GAGVSQSPSNKVTEKGKDVELRCDPISGHTALYWYRQSLGQGLEFLIYFQGNSAPDKSGLPSDRFSAERTGGSVSTLTIQRTQQEDSAVYLCASRPGLNINEQFFGPGTRLTVL.